This T cell receptor beta chain comes out of a study of identical twins. TCRdb re-derived calls from the 5' RACE reads in MiXCR, one entry per CDR3 protein. The table lists roughly 630,000 distinct CDR3 sequences, about 7.6% of them singletons. This clonotype was counted only a few times. V lost 5 bases and J lost 2; bases outside the gene matches: 9. The CDR3 runs to 16 residues. CDR1 and CDR2 from the germline V gene are MNHNS and SASEGT. These data were also filed under a second study, of yellow fever vaccine responses in identical twins.

The sequenced sample was PBMCs. The sequence derives from a woman between 18 and 29 years old in good health. The chain is built from TRBV6-1 and TRBJ2-7, with 10 bases identical to TRBD1. In DNA form, the CDR3 reads TGTGCCAGCAGTCCGGGACAGGGGATCCCCCCCTACGAGCAGTACTTC. It translates to CASSPGQGIPPYEQYF.